Presented here are 26 T cell receptor beta chains from one specimen sequenced in a study of cytomegalovirus exposure and HLA in healthy donors. The PCR had 60 Vbeta and 13 Jbeta primers. Clones were sequenced by immunoSEQ multiplex PCR, and TCRdb holds only the in-frame ones, with some missing. Altogether some 170,000 clones are present, around 80% being singletons, with the ten largest covering roughly 4.7%. Sequenced input: PBMCs. Receptor source: a young man in good health and CMV-seronegative.

This clone came up a few times. The chain carries TRBV19 and TRBJ1-3; weak D call: TRBD1 (5 bases). V was clipped by 10 bases and J by 4 bases, with 17 bases between them. Germline loops: CDR1 LNHDA, CDR2 SQIVND (reference sequence). The CDR3 totals 14 residues. CDR3 sequence: CATTGALLGNTIYF. The CDR3 bases are TGTGCCACTACAGGAGCTTTATTAGGAAACACCATATATTTT.

The chain couples TRBV14 to TRBJ1-2; 9 nucleotides line up with TRBD1. J gave up 8 bases and V 4 bases, and 5 bases lay outside the gene matches. The CDR3 spans 13 residues. CDR1 and CDR2 from the germline V gene are SGHDN and FVKESK. The CDR3 DNA reads TGTGCCAGCAGCCTGAGACAGGGGGTGGGCTACACCTTC. Translation gives CASSLRQGVGYTF.

The genes are TRBV30 and TRBJ1-6; 8 nucleotides match TRBD1. The CDR3 covers 16 residues. Looked up from germline, CDR1 is GTSNPN and CDR2 is SVGIG (reference sequence). Trimming removed 1 base from V and 9 bases from J; junction bases left unmatched: 11. This CDR3 is CAWSGSGGAGSSPLHF. The CDR3 coding sequence is TGTGCCTGGAGTGGTTCAGGGGGCGCCGGGAGTTCACCCCTCCACTTT.

The chain couples TRBV10-2 to TRBJ2-7, with a tentative D call TRBD1 (6 bases). The CDR3 spans 11 residues. Germline CDR1 WSHSY, CDR2 SAAADI. Trimming removed 8 bases at V and 6 bases at J, with 11 bases between. The CDR3 region has the DNA TGCGCCAGCGTTGGACAGACCGAGCAGTACTTC. Amino acids: CASVGQTEQYF.

The CDR3 nucleotides are TGTGCCAGCATTCGACAGGGGGCGAACGACGAGCAGTACTTC. As protein: CASIRQGANDEQYF. The chain couples TRBV28 to TRBJ2-7; 10 bases match TRBD1. Germline CDR1 MDHEN, CDR2 SYDVKM. With V trimmed by 7 bases and J by 5 bases, 8 bases remained unmatched. The CDR3 is 14 residues long.

This chain uses TRBV6-1 with TRBJ2-5; 9 positions agree with TRBD1. TRBJ2-7 matches the DNA end more closely, so the J call is doubtful. The CDR3 is 14 amino acids. CDR1 MNHNS and CDR2 SASEGT come from the germline V gene. CDR3 loop: CASSEQGASYEQYF. The DNA of the CDR3 is TGTGCCAGCAGCGAACAGGGGGCCTCCTACGAGCAGTACTTC.

The chain combines TRBV5-3 with TRBJ2-3; 12 bases are a match to TRBD2. TRBV5-3 is an ORF, with its function uncertain. The length of the CDR3 is 20 residues. J gave up 0 bases and V 0 bases, and 11 bases lay outside the gene matches. This chain's CDR3 is CARSLVFRTSGEMSTDTQYF. The CDR3 DNA follows: TGTGCCAGAAGCTTGGTATTCCGGACTAGCGGGGAGATGAGCACAGATACGCAGTATTTT.

The V gene is TRBV27, the J gene TRBJ2-7; possibly TRBD1 for D (6 bases). V was clipped by 3 bases and J by 4 bases, with 10 bases between them. Looked up from germline, CDR1 is MNHEY and CDR2 is SMNVEV (reference sequence). The length of the CDR3 is 13 residues. CDR3 protein: CASSFGRGYEQYF. The CDR3 DNA sequence: TGTGCCAGCAGTTTTGGCAGGGGTTACGAGCAGTACTTC.

This chain joins TRBV7-2 and TRBJ2-5, with D unclear. CDR3 length: 13 amino acids. V shed 4 bases and J shed 0 bases, with 6 bases lying between them. Germline V gene sequence: CDR1 SGHTA, CDR2 FQGNSA. The CDR3 coding sequence is TGTGCCAGCAGCTGGCGGTACCAAGAGACCCAGTACTTC. It translates to CASSWRYQETQYF. The variable domain in full, completed from reference TRBV7-2 and TRBJ2-5, reads GAGVSQSPSNKVTEKGKDVELRCDPISGHTALYWYRQSLGQGLEFLIYFQGNSAPDKSGLPSDRFSAERTGGSVSTLTIQRTQQEDSAVYLCASSWRYQETQYFGPGTRLLVL.

V and J are TRBV28 and TRBJ2-2; TRBD2 is a possible D gene (5 bases). CDR1 is MDHEN and CDR2 is SYDVKM in the germline V gene. The ends were cut back, 6 bases at V and 3 bases at J, with 11 bases in the middle. This CDR3 is 14 amino acids long. The CDR3 loop is CASSRPGDTGELFF. The CDR3 DNA reads as TGTGCCAGCAGCCGGCCCGGGGACACCGGGGAGCTGTTTTTT.

The genes are TRBV19 and TRBJ1-2, with TRBD1 matching over 9 bases. Per the germline V gene, CDR1 is LNHDA and CDR2 is SQIVND (reference sequence). This CDR3 comprises 16 residues. J lost 3 bases, V lost 3 bases, and 8 bases had no gene match. Here the CDR3 reads CASSIQGQGTDYGYTF. In nucleotides, the CDR3 is TGTGCCAGTAGTATCCAGGGACAGGGAACAGACTATGGCTACACCTTC.

The rearrangement joins TRBV28 to TRBJ2-7; TRBD2 is a possible D gene (6 bases). Trimming left V 6 bases short and J 4 bases short, with 16 bases between. Germline CDR1 and CDR2: MDHEN and SYDVKM. This CDR3 region has 14 residues. CDR3 DNA: TGTGCCAGCAGGGAGGGGAGCGGGCGATACGAGCAGTACTTC. Its translation: CASREGSGRYEQYF.

The gene calls are TRBV6-4 and TRBJ2-2, with TRBD2 identical over 7 bases. Germline lookup yields CDR1 MRHNA and CDR2 SNTAGT. With V trimmed by 5 bases and J by 5 bases, 5 bases remained unmatched. The CDR3 spans 14 residues. The CDR3 sequence: CASSYGRGTGELFF. The CDR3 coding sequence is TGTGCCAGCAGTTACGGGCGGGGGACCGGGGAGCTGTTTTTT.

The chain employs TRBV29-1 and TRBJ2-1; no definite D call. The germline V and J ends were trimmed by 4 bases and 14 bases, with 15 bases remaining between them. CDR3 length: 11 amino acids. Germline-derived CDR1 and CDR2 are SQVTM and ANQGSEA. The DNA of the CDR3 is TGCAGCGTTGCCCTAGGCCCGGCCAAGTTCTTC. As protein: CSVALGPAKFF.

The genes are TRBV19 and TRBJ1-2; 10 bases agree with TRBD1. The CDR3 contains 17 residues. V lost 5 bases to trimming and J lost 4 bases; unmatched junction nucleotides: 13. The germline gives CDR1 LNHDA, CDR2 SQIVND (reference sequence). The CDR3 reads CASSRRDRGTAIYGYTF. CDR3 bases: TGTGCCAGTAGTCGCCGGGACAGGGGAACGGCTATCTATGGCTACACCTTC. Using reference TRBV19 and TRBJ1-2 for the parts outside the CDR3, the full variable domain is DGGITQSPKYLFRKEGQNVTLSCEQNLNHDAMYWYRQDPGQGLRLIYYSQIVNDFQKGDIAEGYSVSREKKESFPLTVTSAQKNPTAFYLCASSRRDRGTAIYGYTFGSGTRLTVV.

This chain connects TRBV7-3 to TRBJ1-1, with 7 bases identical to TRBD1. Germline CDR1 and CDR2: SGHTA and FQGTGA. The trim removed 5 bases at V and 1 base at J, leaving 4 bases unmatched. The CDR3 runs to 14 residues. The CDR3 here is CASSATGANTEAFF. The CDR3 DNA follows: TGTGCCAGCAGCGCCACAGGGGCGAACACTGAAGCTTTCTTT.

The chain combines TRBV5-4 with TRBJ2-2; 7 bases align to TRBD1. The CDR3 is 16 amino acids. Trimming removed 7 bases from V and 4 bases from J; junction bases left unmatched: 13. CDR1 and CDR2 (germline): SGHNT, YYREEE (reference sequence). The CDR3 loop reads CASLTLTGASTGELFF. CDR3 in DNA: TGTGCCAGCTTGACCCTAACAGGGGCGTCCACCGGGGAGCTGTTTTTT.

The CDR3 nucleotides read TGTGCCAGCAGCCTACTAGCGGGAGGGAGTAAAGAGACCCAGTACTTC. Its translation is CASSLLAGGSKETQYF. The chain joins TRBV2 to TRBJ2-5, with 13 bases aligning to TRBD2. The germline V gene has CDR1 SNHLY and CDR2 FYNNEI. V shed 6 bases, J shed 3 bases, and the junction held 7 bases outside the gene matches. This CDR3 contains 16 residues.

This chain uses TRBV10-1 with TRBJ2-3; maybe TRBD2 (6 bases). The ends were cut back, 6 bases at V and 3 bases at J, with 10 bases in the middle. Germline CDR1 and CDR2: WNHNN and SYGVQD (reference sequence). This CDR3 comprises 13 residues. The CDR3 region is CASSGSGTDTQYF. The CDR3 DNA is TGCGCCAGCAGCGGGAGTGGAACAGATACGCAGTATTTT.

The chain uses TRBV9 and TRBJ1-1; tentatively, D is TRBD1 (6 bases). The germline V gene has CDR1 SGDLS and CDR2 YYNGEE. The CDR3 is made up of 15 amino acids. V lost 0 bases to trimming and J lost 4 bases, with 13 bases between them. The DNA for the CDR3 is TGTGCCAGCAGCGTAGCCGGACAGATTGGCACTGAAGCTTTCTTT. Translated, it gives CASSVAGQIGTEAFF. Together with reference TRBV9 and TRBJ1-1, the CDR3 gives the full variable domain: DSGVTQTPKHLITATGQRVTLRCSPRSGDLSVYWYQQSLDQGLQFLIQYYNGEERAKGNILERFSAQQFPDLHSELNLSSLELGDSALYFCASSVAGQIGTEAFFGQGTRLTVV.

This chain connects TRBV19 to TRBJ1-1, with D unclear. Looked up from germline, CDR1 is LNHDA and CDR2 is SQIVND (reference sequence). Trimming cost V 6 bases and J 4 bases, with 12 bases left between them. This CDR3 has 13 residues. The chain's CDR3 is CASSPRVGTEAFF. The CDR3 coding sequence is TGTGCCAGTAGCCCCCGGGTAGGCACTGAAGCTTTCTTT.

This clone has a handful of counts. This rearrangement joins TRBV30 to TRBJ2-7; 10 bases are a match to TRBD2. The V segment lost 3 bases and the J segment 2 bases; nucleotides outside the gene matches: 1. The CDR3 is made up of 13 amino acids. Germline CDR1 is GTSNPN and CDR2 is SVGIG (reference sequence). This CDR3 is CAWRAGGPYEQYF. DNA of the CDR3: TGTGCCTGGAGAGCGGGAGGGCCCTACGAGCAGTACTTC.

V and J are TRBV4-2 and TRBJ2-7; D unclear. The V end was cut by 0 bases, the J end by 3 bases, with 15 bases between. CDR1 and CDR2 from the germline V gene are LGHNA and YNFKEQ. The CDR3 extends over 16 amino acids. The CDR3, as DNA: TGTGCCAGCAGCCAAGATGGCGCAACGGGTCTCTACGAGCAGTACTTC. Its translation: CASSQDGATGLYEQYF.

V gene TRBV28 combines with J gene TRBJ2-3; TRBD2 agrees at 10 bases. Germline loops: CDR1 MDHEN, CDR2 SYDVKM. The CDR3 has 16 amino acids. V lost 1 base and J lost 4; bases outside the gene matches: 5. The CDR3 nucleotides are TGTGCCAGCAGTTTATCGCTTGGGACTAGCGCAGATACGCAGTATTTT. Protein sequence: CASSLSLGTSADTQYF. The complete variable domain, with remaining parts taken from reference TRBV28 and TRBJ2-3, reads DVKVTQSSRYLVKRTGEKVFLECVQDMDHENMFWYRQDPGLGLRLIYFSYDVKMKEKGDIPEGYSVSREKKERFSLILESASTNQTSMYLCASSLSLGTSADTQYFGPGTRLTVL.

The V and J genes are TRBV7-2 and TRBJ1-4; TRBD1 matches 7 bases. This CDR3 comprises 15 residues. After removal of 4 bases from V and 0 bases from J, the junction contained 2 bases not matched to a gene. The V gene's germline CDR1 is SGHTA and CDR2 FQGNSA. CDR3 protein: CASSWDSSTNEKLFF. DNA of the CDR3: TGTGCCAGCAGCTGGGACAGCTCAACTAATGAAAAACTGTTTTTT.

This chain links TRBV5-6 with TRBJ1-5; no reliable D call. Germline assignment: CDR1 SGHDT and CDR2 YYEEEE. The CDR3 totals 13 residues. Trimming took off 1 base at V and 6 bases at J, with 8 bases between the two ends. CDR3 sequence reads: CASSLSGSQPQHF. CDR3 sequence (DNA): TGTGCCAGCAGCTTGTCGGGGTCTCAGCCCCAGCATTTT.